This is a list of T cell receptor beta chains from one sample in a study of T cells and Merkel cell carcinoma outcomes. The method was immunoSEQ multiplex PCR; TCRdb's version includes in-frame clones alone and lacks a portion of them. The sample carries 450 to 600 clones, under 95% recorded once. Sequencing was performed on tumor tissue from Merkel cell carcinoma. The receptors were sampled from a human donor with Merkel cell carcinoma. Each CDR3 is given with its conserved first and last residue. The D gene is left open where the match is weak. Clone size is not always given. Where it is, it says once, few, many or a class for expanded clones.

clone_size: -
d_call: -
v_call: TRBV7-2
j_call: TRBJ1-2
cdr3_aa: CASSSRGLRTF
cdr3_nt: TGTGCCAGCAGCAGCCGGGGCCTAAGGACCTTC

clone_size: -
d_call: -
v_call: TRBV19
j_call: TRBJ1-2
cdr3_aa: CASSIPHIEHPNYGYTF
cdr3_nt: TGTGCCAGTAGTATTCCTCACATAGAACACCCTAACTATGGCTACACCTTC

clone_size: -
d_call: TRBD2
v_call: TRBV11-2
j_call: TRBJ2-7
cdr3_aa: CASSLGLGEAGGYEQYF
cdr3_nt: TGTGCCAGCAGCTTAGGGCTTGGGGAGGCGGGGGGCTACGAGCAGTACTTC

clone_size: -
d_call: TRBD2
v_call: TRBV29-1
j_call: TRBJ2-5
cdr3_aa: CSAPTGGRETQYF
cdr3_nt: TGCAGCGCCCCTACGGGGGGGCGAGAGACCCAGTACTTC

clone_size: once
d_call: TRBD1
v_call: TRBV5-4
j_call: TRBJ2-3
cdr3_aa: CASSSRQGYTDTQYF
cdr3_nt: TGTGCCAGCAGCTCACGACAGGGGTACACAGATACGCAGTATTTT

clone_size: -
d_call: -
v_call: TRBV27
j_call: TRBJ1-1
cdr3_aa: CASSHRVNIEAFF
cdr3_nt: TGTGCCAGCAGTCACAGGGTGAACATTGAAGCTTTCTTT

clone_size: -
d_call: TRBD2
v_call: TRBV7-9
j_call: TRBJ2-3
cdr3_aa: CASSFGLDTDTQYF
cdr3_nt: TGTGCCAGCAGCTTTGGACTAGACACAGATACGCAGTATTTT

clone_size: -
d_call: -
v_call: TRBV6-5
j_call: TRBJ2-3
cdr3_aa: CASSYAGWDTQYF
cdr3_nt: TGTGCCAGCAGTTACGCAGGGTGGGATACGCAGTATTTT

clone_size: -
d_call: TRBD1
v_call: TRBV5-1
j_call: TRBJ2-3
cdr3_aa: CASLETGGTDTQYF
cdr3_nt: TGCGCCAGCCTAGAAACAGGGGGCACAGATACGCAGTATTTT

clone_size: -
d_call: -
v_call: TRBV19
j_call: TRBJ1-5
cdr3_aa: CASSDPGSGLTPQHF
cdr3_nt: TGTGCCAGTAGTGATCCGGGATCGGGGCTTACGCCCCAGCATTTT

clone_size: -
d_call: -
v_call: TRBV5-1
j_call: TRBJ2-2
cdr3_aa: CASSPTVTGELFF
cdr3_nt: TGCGCCAGCAGCCCCACAGTCACCGGGGAGCTGTTTTTT

clone_size: -
d_call: -
v_call: TRBV29-1
j_call: TRBJ2-2
cdr3_aa: CTENTENTGELFF
cdr3_nt: TGCACCGAAAATACGGAAAACACCGGGGAGCTGTTTTTT

clone_size: -
d_call: TRBD2
v_call: TRBV7-8
j_call: TRBJ2-5
cdr3_aa: CASSLGLAGEGETQYF
cdr3_nt: TGTGCCAGCAGCTTAGGACTAGCTGGGGAGGGGGAGACCCAGTACTTC

clone_size: -
d_call: TRBD2
v_call: TRBV12-5
j_call: TRBJ2-1
cdr3_aa: CASGLVSSAGVEQFF
cdr3_nt: TGTGCTAGTGGTTTGGTATCCTCTGCGGGAGTTGAGCAGTTCTTC

clone_size: -
d_call: -
v_call: TRBV4-1
j_call: TRBJ2-7
cdr3_aa: CASSQDGYEQYF
cdr3_nt: TGCGCCAGCAGCCAAGATGGATACGAGCAGTACTTC

clone_size: -
d_call: TRBD1
v_call: TRBV23-1
j_call: TRBJ2-5
cdr3_aa: CASSPPRGPAATQYF
cdr3_nt: TGCGCCAGCAGTCCCCCTAGGGGGCCAGCGGCGACCCAGTACTTC

clone_size: -
d_call: -
v_call: TRBV5-1
j_call: TRBJ2-7
cdr3_aa: CASSPRPEAYEQYF
cdr3_nt: TGCGCCAGCAGCCCCCGCCCGGAGGCCTACGAGCAGTACTTC

clone_size: -
d_call: -
v_call: TRBV4-3
j_call: TRBJ2-1
cdr3_aa: CASSQDPRLDNEQFF
cdr3_nt: TGCGCCAGCAGCCAAGATCCGAGACTAGACAATGAGCAGTTCTTC

clone_size: few
d_call: -
v_call: TRBV11-3
j_call: TRBJ2-1
cdr3_aa: CASSLDSYNEQFF
cdr3_nt: TGTGCCAGCAGCTTAGACAGCTACAATGAGCAGTTCTTC

clone_size: -
d_call: TRBD2
v_call: TRBV30
j_call: TRBJ2-3
cdr3_aa: CALTSGTDTQYF
cdr3_nt: TGTGCCTTGACTAGCGGCACAGATACGCAGTATTTT

clone_size: -
d_call: -
v_call: TRBV29-1
j_call: TRBJ1-1
cdr3_aa: CSVWTDEAFF
cdr3_nt: TGCAGCGTTTGGACAGATGAAGCTTTCTTT

clone_size: once
d_call: TRBD1
v_call: TRBV2
j_call: TRBJ2-7
cdr3_aa: CASREGQGAGWYSNEQYF
cdr3_nt: TGTGCCAGCAGGGAAGGACAGGGGGCGGGTTGGTATAGTAACGAGCAGTACTTC

clone_size: -
d_call: TRBD1
v_call: TRBV10-3
j_call: TRBJ1-3
cdr3_aa: CASKMGQTTGNTIYF
cdr3_nt: TGTGCCAGTAAGATGGGACAGACGACAGGGAACACCATATATTTT

clone_size: -
d_call: TRBD2
v_call: TRBV10-3
j_call: TRBJ2-3
cdr3_aa: CAIMAGGTDTQYF
cdr3_nt: TGTGCCATCATGGCGGGGGGCACAGATACGCAGTATTTT

clone_size: -
d_call: -
v_call: TRBV19
j_call: TRBJ1-2
cdr3_aa: CASSPIPGGASNYGYTF
cdr3_nt: TGTGCCAGTAGTCCAATTCCGGGGGGCGCCTCAAACTATGGCTACACCTTC

clone_size: -
d_call: -
v_call: TRBV7-5
j_call: TRBJ2-6
cdr3_aa: CARMVFCRQSRANVLTF
cdr3_nt: TGTGCCAGAATGGTCTTCTGTAGACAAAGTCGGGCCAACGTCCTGACTTTC

clone_size: -
d_call: -
v_call: TRBV27
j_call: TRBJ2-2
cdr3_aa: CASSYKGTGELFF
cdr3_nt: TGTGCCAGCAGTTATAAGGGAACCGGGGAGCTGTTTTTT

clone_size: -
d_call: -
v_call: TRBV7-9
j_call: TRBJ2-2
cdr3_aa: CASSLEILRTGELFF
cdr3_nt: TGTGCCAGCAGCTTAGAAATTTTGCGCACCGGGGAGCTGTTTTTT

clone_size: -
d_call: -
v_call: TRBV7-6
j_call: TRBJ2-5
cdr3_aa: CASSSGSADQETQYF
cdr3_nt: TGTGCCAGCAGCTCGGGATCTGCGGACCAAGAGACCCAGTACTTC

clone_size: -
d_call: -
v_call: TRBV7-9
j_call: TRBJ2-7
cdr3_aa: CASSYSASYEQYF
cdr3_nt: TGTGCCAGCAGCTACTCAGCGTCCTACGAGCAGTACTTC

clone_size: -
d_call: -
v_call: TRBV10-3
j_call: TRBJ2-7
cdr3_aa: CPLPDPVGYKQYF
cdr3_nt: TGCCCATTGCCGGACCCCGTCGGCTACAAGCAGTACTTC

clone_size: -
d_call: -
v_call: TRBV30
j_call: TRBJ1-1
cdr3_aa: CAWNLVGGTEAFF
cdr3_nt: TGTGCCTGGAACCTCGTTGGAGGCACTGAAGCTTTCTTT

clone_size: -
d_call: -
v_call: TRBV27
j_call: TRBJ2-1
cdr3_aa: CASSPQPLRDHRFF
cdr3_nt: TGTGCCAGCAGCCCTCAACCACTCCGGGACCACCGGTTCTTC

clone_size: once
d_call: -
v_call: TRBV4-1
j_call: TRBJ2-5
cdr3_aa: CASSQESRLQETQYF
cdr3_nt: TGCGCCAGCAGCCAAGAGAGTCGACTGCAAGAGACCCAGTACTTC

clone_size: -
d_call: TRBD2
v_call: TRBV5-6
j_call: TRBJ2-1
cdr3_aa: CASSFWREGYNEQFF
cdr3_nt: TGTGCCAGCAGCTTTTGGCGGGAGGGCTACAATGAGCAGTTCTTC

clone_size: few
d_call: -
v_call: TRBV5-1
j_call: TRBJ2-3
cdr3_aa: CASSPGLRHLDTQYF
cdr3_nt: TGCGCCAGCAGCCCGGGACTGAGGCACTTGGATACGCAGTATTTT

clone_size: few
d_call: TRBD1
v_call: TRBV19
j_call: TRBJ2-3
cdr3_aa: CASSPQDREGTDTQYF
cdr3_nt: TGTGCCAGTAGTCCCCAGGACAGGGAAGGGACAGATACGCAGTATTTT

clone_size: -
d_call: -
v_call: TRBV18
j_call: TRBJ2-5
cdr3_aa: CASSPPGGFGETQYF
cdr3_nt: TGTGCCAGCTCACCACCGGGGGGCTTCGGAGAGACCCAGTACTTC

clone_size: -
d_call: TRBD2
v_call: TRBV7-9
j_call: TRBJ2-5
cdr3_aa: CASSLGPQRGARETQYF
cdr3_nt: TGTGCCAGCAGCTTAGGCCCTCAGCGGGGGGCTCGAGAGACCCAGTACTTC

clone_size: -
d_call: -
v_call: TRBV4-1
j_call: TRBJ2-3
cdr3_aa: CASSETDTQYF
cdr3_nt: TGCGCCAGCAGCGAAACAGATACGCAGTATTTT

clone_size: -
d_call: -
v_call: TRBV29-1
j_call: TRBJ2-7
cdr3_aa: CSVEDRRLTPLRSYEQYF
cdr3_nt: TGCAGCGTTGAAGATCGACGCCTTACACCGCTCCGATCCTACGAGCAGTATTTC

clone_size: -
d_call: TRBD1
v_call: TRBV4-1
j_call: TRBJ1-2
cdr3_aa: CASSQTGNYGYTF
cdr3_nt: TGCGCCAGCAGCCAGACAGGGAACTATGGCTACACCTTC

clone_size: -
d_call: TRBD1
v_call: TRBV19
j_call: TRBJ1-5
cdr3_aa: CASSPGTGVSLPQHF
cdr3_nt: TGTGCCAGTAGTCCGGGGACAGGGGTGAGTTTACCCCAGCATTTT

clone_size: -
d_call: -
v_call: TRBV6-5
j_call: TRBJ1-1
cdr3_aa: CASSDGDTEAFF
cdr3_nt: TGTGCCAGCAGTGACGGGGACACTGAAGCTTTCTTT

clone_size: -
d_call: -
v_call: TRBV29-1
j_call: TRBJ1-2
cdr3_aa: CSVVTGMGYGYTF
cdr3_nt: TGCAGCGTTGTAACAGGGATGGGCTATGGCTACACCTTC

clone_size: -
d_call: -
v_call: TRBV12-2
j_call: TRBJ1-2
cdr3_aa: CASRRGPPRKTYGYTF
cdr3_nt: TGTGCAAGTCGCAGAGGCCCTCCACGAAAGACCTATGGCTACACCTTC

clone_size: -
d_call: -
v_call: TRBV30
j_call: TRBJ1-3
cdr3_aa: CATGQTTSGNTIYF
cdr3_nt: TGTGCCACCGGACAGACAACCTCTGGAAACACCATATATTTT

clone_size: -
d_call: -
v_call: TRBV13
j_call: TRBJ2-7
cdr3_aa: CASRLGGGGYEQYF
cdr3_nt: TGTGCCAGCAGGTTGGGGGGAGGCGGCTACGAGCAGTACTTC

clone_size: -
d_call: -
v_call: TRBV29-1
j_call: TRBJ2-3
cdr3_aa: CSVDALGLADTQYF
cdr3_nt: TGTAGCGTTGATGCACTAGGTTTGGCAGATACGCAGTATTTT

clone_size: -
d_call: TRBD1
v_call: TRBV7-9
j_call: TRBJ2-5
cdr3_aa: CASSLDWSGGWETQYF
cdr3_nt: TGTGCCAGCAGCTTAGATTGGTCAGGGGGCTGGGAGACCCAGTACTTC